The 10 T cell receptor beta chains below were found in one sample sequenced in a study of STAT5B mutations in CD4+ large granular lymphocyte leukemia. Libraries were prepared by immunoSEQ multiplex PCR; TCRdb keeps only in-frame clonotypes and omits some of them. The data show approximately 52,000 clones, less than 85% seen once. Specimen: CD4+ T cells from blood buffy coats. These receptors were collected from a human donor in good health.

The chain carries TRBV10-3 and TRBJ2-1; 9 bases map to TRBD2. Germline trimming cut 11 bases from V and 5 bases from J; bases unmatched to any gene: 1. CDR1 is ENHRY, CDR2 SYGVKD, per germline. CDR3 length: 11 amino acids. The CDR3 DNA reads as TGTGCCGGCGGGGGGGACAATGAGCAGTTCTTC. Protein product: CAGGGDNEQFF.

V usage is TRBV20-1 and J usage is TRBJ2-5; D call uncertain. This CDR3 has 11 amino acids. In germline, CDR1 is DFQATT, CDR2 SNEGSKA (reference sequence). V gave up 3 bases and J gave up 6 bases, with 8 bases separating them. CDR3 nucleotide sequence: TGCAGTGCTAGGGTACCGCAGACCCAGTACTTC. Its protein is CSARVPQTQYF.

This clone appeared once. The chain couples TRBV6-1 to TRBJ2-1, with D perhaps TRBD2 (5 bases). CDR3 length: 13 residues. The V end lost 6 bases, the J end lost 10 bases, and 16 bases lay between the germline ends. The V gene's germline CDR1 is MNHNS and CDR2 SASEGT. CDR3 bases: TGTGCCAGCAGACGGACGGACTCGAGGGAGCAGTTCTTC. Its translation: CASRRTDSREQFF.

The chain couples TRBV14 to TRBJ2-3, with a possible D match to TRBD1 (5 bases). The germline V gene has CDR1 SGHDN and CDR2 FVKESK. V lost 4 bases to trimming and J lost 1 base, with 6 bases between them. This CDR3 is built from 13 residues. CDR3 sequence: CASSLQGTDTQYF. For the CDR3, the DNA is TGTGCCAGCAGCCTACAGGGCACAGATACGCAGTATTTT.

V gene TRBV7-2 combines with J gene TRBJ1-2; tentative D call: TRBD1 (6 bases). This CDR3 has 15 residues. V dropped 5 bases and J dropped 5 bases, with 18 bases sitting between them. Germline V gene lookup returns CDR1 SGHTA and CDR2 FQGNSA. This CDR3 reads CASSRDTVGAYGYTF. The CDR3 region has the DNA TGTGCCAGCAGCCGGGACACCGTGGGAGCATATGGCTACACCTTC.

V usage is TRBV21-1 and J usage is TRBJ1-2. TRBV21-1 is reported as a pseudogene. The CDR3 consists of 12 residues. DNA of the CDR3: TGTGCCAGCGCTCCCGGGGGCTATGGCTACACCTTC. Protein: CASAPGGYGYTF.

The chain has TRBV9 and TRBJ2-5; D gene uncertain. V dropped 0 bases and J dropped 4 bases, with 7 bases sitting between them. CDR3 length: 13 amino acids. Germline CDR1 SGDLS, CDR2 YYNGEE. The chain's CDR3 is CASSVAPGETQYF. The DNA of the CDR3 is TGTGCCAGCAGCGTAGCCCCTGGAGAGACCCAGTACTTC. The full variable domain, its missing parts supplied by reference TRBV9 and TRBJ2-5, is DSGVTQTPKHLITATGQRVTLRCSPRSGDLSVYWYQQSLDQGLQFLIQYYNGEERAKGNILERFSAQQFPDLHSELNLSSLELGDSALYFCASSVAPGETQYFGPGTRLLVL.

The chain joins TRBV30 to TRBJ2-5; 9 nucleotides match TRBD1. Looked up from germline, CDR1 is GTSNPN and CDR2 is SVGIG (reference sequence). The CDR3 contains 13 residues. V dropped 1 base and J dropped 5; count of bases not matched to a gene: 2. CDR3 region: CAWSGDREETQYF. The DNA for the CDR3 is TGTGCCTGGAGTGGGGACAGGGAGGAGACCCAGTACTTC.

This chain joins TRBV6-1 and TRBJ2-3; 7 nucleotides agree with TRBD1. Germline V CDR1 and CDR2: MNHNS, SASEGT. J gave up 3 bases and V 2 bases, and 14 bases lay outside the gene matches. This CDR3 has 18 amino acids. The CDR3: CASSEKSTPGQFTDTQYF. As DNA, the CDR3 is TGTGCCAGCAGTGAAAAGAGTACTCCGGGACAGTTTACAGATACGCAGTATTTT.

This chain's CDR3 is CASIRRGQGSGELFF. CDR3 nucleotide sequence: TGTGCCAGTATTAGGCGCGGACAGGGGTCCGGGGAGCTGTTTTTT. The chain carries TRBV19 and TRBJ2-2, with 9 bases that match TRBD1. V was clipped by 7 bases and J by 6 bases; unmatched bases: 9. Germline V gives CDR1 LNHDA, CDR2 SQIVND (reference sequence). The CDR3 spans 15 residues.